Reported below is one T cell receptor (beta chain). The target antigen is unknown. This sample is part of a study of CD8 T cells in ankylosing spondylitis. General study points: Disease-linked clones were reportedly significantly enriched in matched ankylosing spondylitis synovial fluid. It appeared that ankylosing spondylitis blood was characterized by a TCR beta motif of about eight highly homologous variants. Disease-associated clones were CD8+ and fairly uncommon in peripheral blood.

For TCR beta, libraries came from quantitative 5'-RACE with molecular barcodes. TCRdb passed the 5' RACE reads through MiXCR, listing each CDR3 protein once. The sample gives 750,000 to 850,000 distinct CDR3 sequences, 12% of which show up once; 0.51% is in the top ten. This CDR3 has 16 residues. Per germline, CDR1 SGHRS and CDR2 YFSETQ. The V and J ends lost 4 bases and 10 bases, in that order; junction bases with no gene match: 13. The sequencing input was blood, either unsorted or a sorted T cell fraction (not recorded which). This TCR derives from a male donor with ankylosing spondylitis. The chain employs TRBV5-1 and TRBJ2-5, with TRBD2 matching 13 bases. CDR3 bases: TGCGCCAGCAGCCTCGAGTTAGGACTAGCGGGAGTTATCCAGTACTTC. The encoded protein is CASSLELGLAGVIQYF.